This TCR beta chain appears in the sequencing data of a study of technical replicates of blood from several donors. Repertoires were generated with immunoSEQ multiplex PCR, while TCRdb's copy carries only in-frame clones and drops some. The sample shows around 80,000 clones, 90% to 95% of them seen only once. V shed 3 bases, J shed 6 bases, and the junction held 9 bases outside the gene matches. The CDR3 extends over 16 amino acids. Germline loops: CDR1 SGHRS, CDR2 YFSETQ. This chain joins TRBV5-1 and TRBJ2-7, with 13 positions matching TRBD2. The receptor's source is a human donor in good health. The sequenced sample was T cells isolated from PBMCs. The CDR3 DNA is TGCGCCAGCAGCTGGGGACTAGCGGGATTATCTGGCGAGCAGTACTTC. Its protein is CASSWGLAGLSGEQYF.